This T cell receptor beta chain was sequenced for a study of blood T cells in healthy people across ages. This clonotype was picked up many times. In germline, CDR1 is SGHRS, CDR2 YFSETQ. With 2 bases removed from V and 5 bases from J, the gap between germline ends came to 8 bases. This CDR3 contains 12 residues. For the second PCR, which ran for about 6 to 12 cycles, a sample-barcoded 5' primer and a J-beta primer mix were used. In TCRdb, the 5' RACE reads were re-called with MiXCR into one record per CDR3 protein. The sample consists of 730,000 or so distinct CDR3 sequences, roughly 45% of them appearing once.

Sequencing input: blood. The chain joins TRBV5-1 to TRBJ2-7, with D perhaps matching TRBD1 (5 bases). The receptor's source is an older woman in good health. CDR3 loop: CASSFGADEQYF. The CDR3 bases are TGCGCCAGCAGCTTTGGGGCCGACGAGCAGTACTTC.